The following is a T cell receptor beta chain sequence with its context. The entry originates in a study of blood T cell repertoires in COVID-19. The assay was immunoSEQ multiplex PCR, and TCRdb's table has in-frame clones only and misses some. This sample has some 150,000 clones; about four fifths occur once, and the top ten carry 1.6%. Trimming at V came to 3 bases and at J to 3 bases, leaving 5 bases not matched to a gene. This CDR3 comprises 16 residues. CDR1 is MGHDK and CDR2 is SYGVNS in the germline V gene. The chain is built from TRBV25-1 and TRBJ2-3, with TRBD2 matching 11 bases. This clonotype was obtained from a human donor in a cohort sampled during active COVID-19. The sample comprised peripheral blood. The CDR3 reads CASSDSTSGSTDTQYF. As DNA, the CDR3 is TGTGCCAGCAGTGACTCAACTAGCGGGAGTACAGATACGCAGTATTTT.